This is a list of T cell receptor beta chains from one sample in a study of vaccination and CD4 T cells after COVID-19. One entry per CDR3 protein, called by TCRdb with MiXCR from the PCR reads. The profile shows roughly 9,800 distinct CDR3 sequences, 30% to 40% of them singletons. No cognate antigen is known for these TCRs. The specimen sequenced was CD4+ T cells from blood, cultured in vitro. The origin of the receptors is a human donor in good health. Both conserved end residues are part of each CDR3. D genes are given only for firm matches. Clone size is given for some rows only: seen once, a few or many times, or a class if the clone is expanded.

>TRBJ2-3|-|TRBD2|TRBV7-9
CASSSDIAGSTDTQYF
TGTGCCAGCAGCTCCGATATAGCGGGAAGCACAGATACGCAGTATTTT
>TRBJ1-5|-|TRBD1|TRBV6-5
CASSLGQGAGFQPQHF
TGTGCCAGCAGTTTGGGACAGGGGGCTGGCTTTCAGCCCCAGCATTTT
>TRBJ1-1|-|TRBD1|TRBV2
CASRGQGVPGPAFF
TGTGCCAGTAGGGGACAGGGGGTCCCCGGTCCCGCTTTCTTT
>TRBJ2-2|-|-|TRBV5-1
CASSVTSNTGELFF
TGCGCCAGCAGCGTGACTTCTAACACCGGGGAGCTGTTTTTT
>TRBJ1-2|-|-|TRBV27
CASSSYLQGNRNYGYTF
TGTGCCAGCAGTTCCTACCTACAGGGTAATCGGAACTATGGCTACACCTTC
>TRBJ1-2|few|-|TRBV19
CASSIRENYGYTF
TGTGCCAGTAGTATAAGGGAAAACTATGGCTACACCTTC
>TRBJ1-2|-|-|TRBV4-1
CASSHPSGYGYTF
TGCGCCAGCAGCCACCCTTCTGGCTATGGCTACACCTTC
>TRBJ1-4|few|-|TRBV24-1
CATSDPVARFSF
TGTGCCACCAGTGACCCCGTTGCGAGGTTCTCTTTT
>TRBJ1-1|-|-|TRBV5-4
CASSMNGRAKSGYTEAFF
TGTGCCAGCAGCATGAACGGCCGGGCCAAAAGCGGTTACACTGAAGCTTTCTTT
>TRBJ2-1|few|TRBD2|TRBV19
CASTYPGTSSEQFF
TGTGCCAGTACCTATCCCGGGACTAGCAGTGAGCAGTTCTTC
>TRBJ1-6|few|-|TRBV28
CASSEQGPLNSPLHF
TGTGCCAGCAGTGAACAGGGTCCCCTTAATTCACCCCTCCACTTT
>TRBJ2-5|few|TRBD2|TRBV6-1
CASSNSGRVSETQYF
TGTGCCAGCAGCAATAGCGGGAGGGTTTCGGAGACCCAGTACTTC
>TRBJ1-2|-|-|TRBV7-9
CASSNRDYGYTF
TGTGCCAGCAGCAACCGGGACTATGGCTACACCTTC
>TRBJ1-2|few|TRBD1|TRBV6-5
CASSSLTGSSGYTF
TGTGCCAGCAGTTCACTGACAGGGTCAAGCGGCTACACCTTC
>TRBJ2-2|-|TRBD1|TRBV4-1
CASSQTLGTGEGELFF
TGCGCCAGCAGCCAAACCCTCGGGACAGGGGAAGGGGAGCTGTTTTTT
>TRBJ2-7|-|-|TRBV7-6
CASSPGAALAYEQYF
TGTGCCAGCAGCCCCGGGGCCGCCCTCGCCTACGAGCAGTACTTC
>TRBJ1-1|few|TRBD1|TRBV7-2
CASSPGTGSFIREAFF
TGTGCCAGCAGCCCCGGGACAGGATCATTTATTCGAGAAGCTTTCTTT
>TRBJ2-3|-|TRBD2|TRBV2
CAIRAPGLAGPSTDTQYF
TGTGCCATCAGGGCCCCGGGACTAGCGGGGCCTAGCACAGATACGCAGTATTTT
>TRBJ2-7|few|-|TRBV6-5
CASSYSQGGISYEQYF
TGTGCCAGCAGTTACTCCCAGGGGGGTATTTCCTACGAGCAGTACTTC
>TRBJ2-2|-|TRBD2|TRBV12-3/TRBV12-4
CASRGRRAGGLAGELFF
TGTGCCAGCCGAGGGCGTCGAGCGGGAGGGTTGGCCGGGGAGCTGTTTTTT
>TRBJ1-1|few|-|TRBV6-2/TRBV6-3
CASFDRDKYTEAFF
TGTGCCAGCTTTGACCGCGACAAGTACACTGAAGCTTTCTTT
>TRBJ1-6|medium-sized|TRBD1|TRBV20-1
CSARPGQGVSPLHF
TGCAGTGCGAGACCGGGACAGGGGGTTTCACCCCTCCACTTT
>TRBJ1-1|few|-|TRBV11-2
CASSLVVEAFF
TGTGCCAGCAGCCTAGTGGTGGAAGCTTTCTTT
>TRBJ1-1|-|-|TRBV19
CASSIDLWGWSTEAFF
TGTGCCAGTAGTATAGATCTATGGGGGTGGAGCACTGAAGCTTTCTTT
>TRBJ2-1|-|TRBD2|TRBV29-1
CSWGTSFYEQFF
TGCAGCTGGGGGACTAGCTTTTATGAGCAGTTCTTC
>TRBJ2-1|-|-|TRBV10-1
CASKSGIGTNEQFF
TGCGCCAGCAAATCAGGGATAGGGACGAATGAGCAGTTCTTC
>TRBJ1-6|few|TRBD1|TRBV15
CATSRPSGTGSSPLHF
TGTGCCACCAGCAGGCCCTCCGGGACAGGGAGCTCACCCCTCCACTTT
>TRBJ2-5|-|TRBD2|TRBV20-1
CSASGDRGNQETQYF
TGCAGCGCTAGCGGGGACCGAGGAAACCAAGAGACCCAGTACTTC
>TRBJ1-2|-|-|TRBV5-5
CASRRTDSNYGYTF
TGTGCCAGCAGAAGGACAGATTCCAACTATGGCTACACCTTC
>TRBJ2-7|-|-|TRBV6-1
CASSSALEVQQYF
TGTGCCAGCAGCTCGGCCCTCGAGGTCCAGCAGTACTTC
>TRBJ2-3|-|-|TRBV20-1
CSASEASANTDTQYF
TGCAGTGCTAGTGAGGCTAGCGCAAACACAGATACGCAGTATTTT
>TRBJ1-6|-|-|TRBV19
CASSMRGADNSPLHF
TGTGCCAGTAGTATGCGGGGGGCAGATAATTCACCCCTCCACTTT
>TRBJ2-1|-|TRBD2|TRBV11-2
CASSLVSGRGNEQFF
TGTGCCAGCAGCTTAGTTAGCGGGAGGGGCAATGAGCAGTTCTTC
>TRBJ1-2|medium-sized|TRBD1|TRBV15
CATSRDLGTAYGYTF
TGTGCCACCAGCAGAGATCTGGGGACAGCCTATGGCTACACCTTC
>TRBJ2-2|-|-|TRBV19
CASRVGNTGELFF
TGTGCCAGTAGGGTTGGGAACACCGGGGAGCTGTTTTTT
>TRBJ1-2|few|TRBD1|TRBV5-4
CASSDRQGDGYTF
TGTGCCAGCAGCGATCGACAGGGGGACGGCTACACCTTC
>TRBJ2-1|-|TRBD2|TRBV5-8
CASSLEASGGYNEQFF
TGTGCCAGCAGCTTGGAGGCTAGCGGGGGTTACAATGAGCAGTTCTTC
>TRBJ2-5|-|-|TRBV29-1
CSVERRGSQETQYF
TGCAGCGTTGAACGGAGGGGGTCCCAAGAGACCCAGTACTTC
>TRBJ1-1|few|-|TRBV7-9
CASSLGVGGTEAFF
TGTGCCAGCAGCTTAGGGGTAGGGGGCACTGAAGCTTTCTTT
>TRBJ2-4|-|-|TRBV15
CATSLPPYQDSKNIQYF
TGTGCCACCAGCCTACCTCCGTATCAGGACTCCAAAAACATTCAGTACTTC
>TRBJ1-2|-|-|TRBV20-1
CSAIRDNFGYTF
TGCAGTGCTATCCGGGACAACTTTGGCTACACCTTC
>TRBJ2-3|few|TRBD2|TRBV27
CASSLRGGPSTDTQYF
TGTGCCAGCAGTTTACGCGGGGGACCTAGCACAGATACGCAGTATTTT
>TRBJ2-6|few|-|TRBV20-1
CSASGLQGANVLTF
TGCAGTGCTAGTGGGCTACAAGGGGCCAACGTCCTGACTTTC
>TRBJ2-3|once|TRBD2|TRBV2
CASRGAYSRLSGRDTQYF
TGTGCCAGCAGGGGGGCCTATAGTCGGCTTAGCGGGAGAGATACGCAGTATTTT
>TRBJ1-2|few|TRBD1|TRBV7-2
CASSHPGQGRGYTF
TGTGCCAGCAGCCACCCGGGACAGGGAAGAGGCTACACCTTC
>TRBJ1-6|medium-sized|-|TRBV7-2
CASRSNPGVSPLHF
TGTGCCAGCAGGTCCAACCCGGGGGTTTCACCCCTCCACTTT
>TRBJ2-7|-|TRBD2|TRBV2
CASSETWGLASEQYF
TGTGCCAGCAGTGAGACATGGGGACTAGCTTCCGAGCAGTACTTC
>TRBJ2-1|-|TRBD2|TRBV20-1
CSALAGISSYNEQFF
TGCAGTGCATTAGCGGGGATAAGCTCCTACAATGAGCAGTTCTTC
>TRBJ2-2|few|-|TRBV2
CASSDEQGTGELFF
TGTGCCAGCAGTGATGAACAGGGCACCGGGGAGCTGTTTTTT
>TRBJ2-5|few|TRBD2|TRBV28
CASSLGTSGSRETQYF
TGTGCCAGCAGTCTTGGGACTAGCGGGAGTCGGGAGACCCAGTACTTC